This TCR beta chain was recorded in a study of cytomegalovirus exposure and HLA in healthy donors. Study summary: Of 398 genotyped donors, roughly 86% clustered with self-reported Caucasian donors. Study-wide points: A link between a missense DCLRE1C variant and TCR beta V- and J-gene trimming emerged from a later analysis. In most subjects, TCR beta sequences reportedly gave accurate predictions of HLA-A and HLA-B alleles.

PCR used 60 Vbeta primers and 13 Jbeta primers. TCRdb's table, derived via immunoSEQ multiplex PCR, lists solely in-frame clones and lacks some. The table gives some 48,000 clones; the top ten clones make up 2.1% of it. CDR1 and CDR2 (germline): MDHEN, SYDVKM. The CDR3 spans 14 residues. On this clone: Its antigen is unidentified. Mismatch with germline at one junction end may stem from a read error.

Sequencing input: PBMCs. This sequence joins TRBV28 and TRBJ2-7, with D unclear. The clonotype originates from a woman between 40 and 55 years old in good health and CMV-seronegative. The CDR3 region has the DNA TGTGCCAGCACCCCCCCCGACCTTTGGGCAATTTACCACTTC. Translated: CASTPPDLWAIYHF.